Described below is a single T cell receptor (beta chain) sequence and its context. A second PCR, run for about 6 to 11 cycles, used a sample-barcoded 5' primer plus a J-beta primer mix. TCRdb re-called the 5' RACE reads with MiXCR, one entry per CDR3 protein. This table holds roughly 680,000 distinct CDR3 sequences, 40% to 65% found once. This record comes from a study of blood T cells in healthy people across ages. V was pared by 4 bases and J by 2 bases, with 14 bases of the junction left unmatched. Germline assignment: CDR1 SGHRS and CDR2 YFSETQ. CDR3 length: 17 amino acids. This TCR derives from a woman older than 75 in good health. The V gene is TRBV5-1, the J gene TRBJ2-7; 8 bases are a match to TRBD1. Material for sequencing was blood. The CDR3 protein is CASSLYRWGTGAYEQYF. The CDR3 bases are TGCGCCAGCAGCCTATACCGGTGGGGGACAGGAGCCTACGAGCAGTACTTC.